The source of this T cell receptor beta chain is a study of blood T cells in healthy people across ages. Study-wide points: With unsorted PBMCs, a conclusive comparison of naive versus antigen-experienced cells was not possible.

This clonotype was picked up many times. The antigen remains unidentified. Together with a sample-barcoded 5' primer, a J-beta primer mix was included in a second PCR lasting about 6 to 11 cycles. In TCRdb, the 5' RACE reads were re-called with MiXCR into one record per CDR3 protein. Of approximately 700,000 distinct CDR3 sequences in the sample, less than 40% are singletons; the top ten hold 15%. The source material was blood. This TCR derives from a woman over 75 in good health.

CDR3: CASSSLQGRNDEQFF. The CDR3 DNA follows: TGTGCCAGCAGCTCTCTTCAGGGGCGTAACGATGAGCAGTTCTTC. The chain recombines TRBV7-3 with TRBJ2-1; tentatively, D is TRBD1 (6 bases). The V end lost 4 bases, the J end lost 8 bases, and 18 bases lay between the germline ends. From germline, CDR1 is SGHTA and CDR2 FQGTGA. This CDR3 spans 15 amino acids.